This TCR beta chain was obtained from a study of blood T cell repertoires in COVID-19. Study overall: Nucleic acid was either cDNA or gDNA, and it came from T cells, B-cell-depleted T cells, or PBMCs.

In the original analysis: Nucleated cell number was recorded as an estimate derived from reference gene primer amplification. The table came from immunoSEQ multiplex PCR; TCRdb's copy has only in-frame clones and leaves some out. The V and J calls and clone size come from that table; D and trimming were worked out from the DNA. The sample carries 200,000 to 300,000 clones, approximately 89% recorded once. Across 24 US areas, participants ranged in age from about 18 to 89 years. Cohort allocation depended upon clinical history that participants reported. The CDR3 has 14 residues. V was clipped by 1 base and J by 1 base, with 7 bases between them. The germline V gene encodes CDR1 SGHTA and CDR2 FQGTGA.

The receptor comes from a woman under 40 with acute COVID-19. Sequenced input: PBMCs or T cells enriched from blood (not recorded which). J is TRBJ1-1 and V is TRBV7-3; D remains ambiguous. The DNA of the CDR3 is TGTGCCAGCAGCTTAAGTGGGCAGAACACTGAAGCTTTCTTT. It yields the protein CASSLSGQNTEAFF.